This T cell receptor beta chain is drawn from a study of identical twins. This clonotype came up many times. The V gene end was trimmed by 7 bases and the J gene end by 4 bases; junction bases not matched to a gene: 9. The CDR3 contains 16 residues. Germline V gene data show CDR1 as MNHNY and CDR2 as SVGAGI (reference sequence). Each CDR3 protein gets one entry after TCRdb re-called the 5' RACE reads with MiXCR. The sample includes about 100,000 distinct CDR3 sequences, about 6.1% of them seen just once. The sequencing sample was made of memory T cells sorted from blood. This chain uses TRBV6-6 with TRBJ2-2; 10 bases match TRBD2. The receptor was derived from a woman aged 45-60 years in good health. The CDR3 loop is CASTQREGRGTGELFF. The CDR3 coding sequence is TGTGCCAGCACTCAGCGGGAGGGCCGGGGCACCGGGGAGCTGTTTTTT.